Listed here are 27 T cell receptor beta chains from one sample, sequenced in a study of naive and memory T cell subsets. An oligonucleotide containing a UMI was ligated to the 3' end of TCR cDNA. Four PCR rounds used nested alpha and beta constant region primers plus the SP2 primer. One entry per CDR3 protein results from TCRdb running MiXCR on the UMI-ligation and nested PCR reads. The sample includes fewer than 30,000 distinct CDR3 sequences, roughly 5.2% of them seen just once. Sequenced sample: blood. The receptors originated from an adult in good health.

This clonotype was observed at least ten times. The chain carries TRBV6-6 and TRBJ1-2; D is unresolved. Germline lookup yields CDR1 MNHNY and CDR2 SVGAGI (reference sequence). The CDR3 is 16 residues long. V was pared by 4 bases and J by 0 bases, with 15 bases between. This CDR3 is CASSLARALANYGYTF. The CDR3 nucleotides are TGTGCCAGCAGTTTGGCGAGGGCTTTAGCTAACTATGGCTACACCTTC.

This clonotype showed up many times. V is TRBV6-6 and J is TRBJ2-3, with 16 bases lining up with TRBD2. Germline loops: CDR1 MNHNY, CDR2 SVGAGI (reference sequence). V trimming: 8 bases; J trimming: 1 base; junction bases outside the gene matches: 18. The CDR3 is 21 amino acids. CDR3 residues: CASSPPREGLAGGPRTDTQYF. CDR3 nucleotide sequence: TGTGCCAGCTCTCCCCCCCGCGAGGGACTAGCGGGAGGGCCCCGCACAGATACGCAGTATTTT.

Many counts were recorded for this clonotype. The chain recombines TRBV27 with TRBJ1-1; D ambiguous. The CDR3 contains 13 residues. Per germline, CDR1 MNHEY and CDR2 SMNVEV (reference sequence). V lost 3 bases and J 3 bases, leaving 8 bases between the germline ends. CDR3 bases: TGTGCCAGCAGTTTCGAAGGGTACACTGAAGCTTTCTTT. This translates into CASSFEGYTEAFF.

This clonotype was observed many times. The chain is built from TRBV25-1 and TRBJ2-6; D gene uncertain. Germline lookup yields CDR1 MGHDK and CDR2 SYGVNS. The CDR3 is made up of 17 amino acids. Trimming took off 1 base at V and 0 bases at J, with 10 bases between the two ends. In DNA, the CDR3 is TGTGCCAGCAGTGAATCTCCTCTTTACTCTGGGGCCAACGTCCTGACTTTC. As protein: CASSESPLYSGANVLTF.

This sequence joins TRBV6-1 and TRBJ1-2; D gene unclear. This CDR3 is built from 12 residues. Trimming took 6 bases from V and 4 from J, leaving 9 bases between them. Germline V gives CDR1 MNHNS, CDR2 SASEGT. This CDR3 reads CASRERLYGYTF. The CDR3 nucleotides are TGTGCCAGCAGGGAGAGGCTCTATGGCTACACCTTC.

This chain links TRBV7-2 with TRBJ2-7, with a possible D match to TRBD2 (6 bases). The CDR3 is 11 amino acids. Germline V gives CDR1 SGHTA, CDR2 FQGNSA. V was trimmed by 3 bases and J by 6 bases, leaving 6 bases between them. The CDR3 is CASSFGGEQYF. The CDR3 DNA reads as TGTGCCAGCAGCTTCGGGGGCGAGCAGTACTTC.

This clonotype was counted ten times or more. V gene TRBV20-1 combines with J gene TRBJ2-7; TRBD2 matches 13 bases. The CDR3 loop spans 14 amino acids. In germline, CDR1 is DFQATT, CDR2 SNEGSKA (reference sequence). V lost 5 bases, J lost 5 bases, and 6 bases stayed unmatched. Here the CDR3 DNA reads TGCAGTGCTCCGACTAGCGGGAGGATCGACGAGCAGTACTTC. Translating gives CSAPTSGRIDEQYF.

This clonotype was counted many times. The chain is built from TRBV3-1 and TRBJ2-5; TRBD2 is a possible D gene (6 bases). Germline assignment: CDR1 LGHDT and CDR2 YNNKEL (reference sequence). The CDR3 runs to 14 residues. V was clipped by 0 bases and J by 4 bases, with 9 bases between them. The CDR3 DNA sequence: TGTGCCAGCAGCCAAGATTCGGGACTAGAGACCCAGTACTTC. The encoded protein is CASSQDSGLETQYF.

This clonotype was picked up many times. The genes are TRBV29-1 and TRBJ2-3; D uncertain. CDR1 and CDR2 from the germline V gene are SQVTM and ANQGSEA. There are 12 residues in the CDR3. V was shortened by 4 bases and J by 5 bases, with 10 bases between the two germline ends. The CDR3 region is CSVVVNVDTQYF. In nucleotides, the CDR3 is TGCAGCGTTGTGGTGAACGTAGATACGCAGTATTTT.

This clonotype ranks as medium-sized. CDR3 DNA sequence: TGCGCCAGCAGTGTTCCAAATGGGGGTGTCACTGAAGCTTTCTTT. It yields the protein CASSVPNGGVTEAFF. The chain couples TRBV10-2 to TRBJ1-1, with a weak D call TRBD1 (5 bases). Germline values: CDR1 WSHSY, CDR2 SAAADI. V dropped 4 bases and J dropped 4 bases, with 16 bases sitting between them. The CDR3 has 15 residues.

This clonotype was observed many times. J is TRBJ1-1 and V is TRBV15, with no clear D. Germline CDR1 and CDR2: LNHNV and YYDKDF (reference sequence). V lost 4 bases, J lost 0 bases, and 12 bases lay in between. The CDR3 runs to 15 residues. Here the CDR3 reads CATSTERGLNTEAFF. CDR3 DNA sequence: TGTGCCACCAGCACCGAGAGAGGGCTGAACACTGAAGCTTTCTTT.

Ten or more counts support this clonotype. The chain has TRBV7-8 and TRBJ2-1; 10 positions match TRBD2. Unmatched junction bases numbered 21, after V lost 5 bases and J lost 8 bases. In germline, CDR1 is SGHVS, CDR2 FQNEAQ. The CDR3 has 19 amino acids. The CDR3 sequence: CASSPTRPSGSVEVYEQFF. CDR3 sequence (DNA): TGTGCCAGCAGCCCCACCCGGCCTAGCGGGAGTGTTGAGGTCTATGAGCAGTTCTTC.

This clonotype is medium-sized (0.01 to 0.1%) in the sample. The genes are TRBV20-1 and TRBJ2-7, with 8 bases that match TRBD1. CDR3 size: 16 residues. J lost 4 bases, V lost 0 bases, and 11 bases had no gene match. CDR1 is DFQATT, CDR2 SNEGSKA, per germline (reference sequence). The CDR3 bases are TGCAGTGCTAGAGATCGAACGACAGGGGATTCGTACGAGCAGTACTTC. Its translation is CSARDRTTGDSYEQYF.

This clonotype was counted ten times or more. The V and J genes are TRBV29-1 and TRBJ2-1, with 12 bases lining up with TRBD2. CDR3 size: 14 residues. CDR1 SQVTM and CDR2 ANQGSEA come from the germline V gene. After removal of 7 bases from V and 7 bases from J, the junction contained 8 bases not matched to a gene. CDR3 in DNA: TGCAGCGCCATGACTAGCGGGAGTCGGAATGAGCAGTTCTTC. Amino acids: CSAMTSGSRNEQFF.

Remarks on this clonotype: A much more abundant neighbour one base away suggests this may be a read error. The V and J genes are TRBV29-1 and TRBJ2-5; 7 bases are a match to TRBD2. Per germline, CDR1 SQVTM and CDR2 ANQGSEA. This CDR3 is 14 amino acids long. The CDR3 loop is CSVGRESTQETRYF. In DNA form, the CDR3 reads TGCAGCGTGGGGCGGGAGTCGACGCAGGAGACCCGGTACTTC.

This clonotype appeared once. This may be a read error: a much more frequent sequence differs by one nucleotide. The chain carries TRBV7-2 and TRBJ2-7; no clear D gene. The CDR3 is 15 residues long. Germline lookup yields CDR1 SGHTA and CDR2 FQGNSA. The CDR3 sequence is CAGSPGRNQPYEQYF. CDR3 DNA sequence: TGTGCCGGCAGCCCCGGGCGGAATCAACCCTACGAGCAGTACTTC.

The chain recombines TRBV9 with TRBJ1-1; 7 positions agree with TRBD1. Germline V gene data show CDR1 as SGDLS and CDR2 as YYNGEE. The V and J ends lost 8 bases and 4 bases, in that order; junction bases with no gene match: 8. The CDR3 has 13 amino acids. The CDR3 is CASGWGQTTEAFF. The CDR3 DNA sequence: TGTGCCAGTGGGTGGGGACAGACCACTGAAGCTTTCTTT.

This clonotype was observed a few times. The chain joins TRBV7-9 to TRBJ2-7; D not resolved. Germline V CDR1 and CDR2: SEHNR, FQNEAQ (reference sequence). V was shortened by 2 bases and J by 2 bases, with 10 bases between the two germline ends. The CDR3 has 14 amino acids. This CDR3 reads CASSLPTIAYEQYF. The CDR3 DNA reads as TGTGCCAGCAGCTTACCTACCATCGCCTACGAGCAGTACTTC. Variable domain in full (rest from reference TRBV7-9 and TRBJ2-7): DTGVSQNPRHKITKRGQNVTFRCDPISEHNRLYWYRQTLGQGPEFLTYFQNEAQLEKSRLLSDRFSAERPKGSFSTLEIQRTEQGDSAMYLCASSLPTIAYEQYFGPGTRLTVT.

This clonotype was counted at least ten times. The chain is built from TRBV6-5 and TRBJ2-6; TRBD2 is a possible D gene (6 bases). Looked up from germline, CDR1 is MNHEY and CDR2 is SVGAGI. This CDR3 has 15 residues. V was clipped by 7 bases and J by 2 bases, with 12 bases between them. In DNA form, the CDR3 reads TGTGCCAGCACCCTAGGAGGGACTGGGGCCAACGTCCTGACTTTC. Protein sequence: CASTLGGTGANVLTF.

In this sample, this clonotype turned up many times. V is TRBV6-2 or TRBV6-3 and J is TRBJ2-7, with unresolved D. Trimming pared 5 bases from V and 2 bases from J, leaving 7 bases between. The length of the CDR3 is 12 residues. Germline V gene sequence: CDR1 MNHEY, CDR2 SVGEGT. The CDR3 sequence: CASSPVAYEQYF. The CDR3 DNA follows: TGTGCCAGCAGTCCTGTAGCCTACGAGCAGTACTTC.

This clonotype was seen many times. The gene calls are TRBV4-3 and TRBJ2-3; D may be TRBD2 (5 bases). The germline CDR1 and CDR2 sequences are LGHNA and YSLEER. This CDR3 has 16 residues. V was pared by 0 bases and J by 0 bases, with 10 bases between. The CDR3 nucleotides read TGCGCCAGCAGCCAAGATCGAGGGATGAGCACAGATACGCAGTATTTT. Amino acids: CASSQDRGMSTDTQYF.

This clonotype came up many times. The CDR3 DNA reads TGTGCCAGCACCTCCCCTCGACCGGGACAGGGGATCAACTATGGCTACACCTTC. This sequence encodes CASTSPRPGQGINYGYTF. The chain joins TRBV11-2 to TRBJ1-2, with TRBD1 matching 10 bases. With V trimmed by 7 bases and J by 2 bases, 16 bases remained unmatched. Germline CDR1 SGHAT, CDR2 FQNNGV. The CDR3 runs 18 residues.

Notes on this clonotype: Compared with germline, one end of the junction differs, possibly owing to a read error. This chain joins TRBV18 and TRBJ2-7; 8 bases match TRBD2. Germline V gene lookup returns CDR1 KGHSH and CDR2 LQKENI. The CDR3 extends over 14 amino acids. In nucleotides, the CDR3 is TGTGCCAGCTCCCCTGACCAAGCGGGAGCTTTTCGTCTGTTC. It encodes CASSPDQAGAFRLF.

The J gene is TRBJ2-6, the V gene TRBV27; D ambiguous. Germline CDR1 is MNHEY and CDR2 is SMNVEV (reference sequence). V lost 3 bases and J lost 0, with 3 bases in between. This CDR3 is built from 14 residues. The CDR3 sequence is CASSFLSGANVLTF. The CDR3 DNA sequence: TGTGCCAGCAGTTTTCTCTCTGGGGCCAACGTCCTGACTTTC.

This clonotype was observed many times. J is TRBJ1-4 and V is TRBV28; D remains ambiguous. Per the germline V gene, CDR1 is MDHEN and CDR2 is SYDVKM. The CDR3 consists of 13 residues. The ends were cut back, 9 bases at V and 0 bases at J, with 8 bases in the middle. CDR3: CASVGATNEKLFF. CDR3 nucleotides: TGTGCCAGTGTAGGAGCAACTAATGAAAAACTGTTTTTT.

This clonotype was seen repeatedly, ten times or more. The chain combines TRBV5-1 with TRBJ2-7, with 11 bases aligning to TRBD1. Unmatched junction bases numbered 8, after V lost 4 bases and J lost 5 bases. Germline CDR1 SGHRS, CDR2 YFSETQ. The CDR3 covers 15 residues. CDR3 bases: TGCGCCAGCAGCCGCGGACAGGGGGCGAGAAACGAGCAGTACTTC. It encodes CASSRGQGARNEQYF.

This clonotype was seen many times. CDR3 region: CASSWDSSGRALFTGELFF. DNA for the CDR3: TGTGCCAGCTCATGGGATTCTAGCGGGAGGGCCCTGTTCACCGGGGAGCTGTTTTTT. The V and J genes are TRBV6-2 or TRBV6-3 and TRBJ2-2, with TRBD2 matching 12 bases. Trimming took 8 bases from V and 4 from J; bases not matched to a gene: 17. CDR1 and CDR2 from the germline V gene are MNHEY and SVGEGT. CDR3 length: 19 residues.